Below are 5 T cell receptor beta chains sequenced from a single sample in a study of CD8 T cells in Susac syndrome. Random hexamers primed reverse transcription of about 0.45 to 1 ug RNA. Each CDR3 protein is one row after TCRdb ran MiXCR on the immunoSEQ multiplex PCR reads. The table shows under 90,000 distinct CDR3 sequences, with roughly 94% occurring only once. Sample: CD8+ T cells from PBMCs. The receptor source for this set is a human donor with Susac syndrome.

This chain uses TRBV5-1 with TRBJ1-2; perhaps TRBD1 as D (5 bases). V was pared by 4 bases and J by 7 bases, with 14 bases between. The CDR3 extends over 13 amino acids. The germline gives CDR1 SGHRS, CDR2 YFSETQ. The CDR3 loop is CASSLGGGSGYTF. The CDR3 nucleotides are TGCGCCAGCAGCCTGGGTGGGGGAAGTGGCTACACCTTC.

CDR3 sequence: CASSQDALNTEAFF. The CDR3 DNA sequence: TGCGCCAGCAGCCAAGATGCCCTGAACACTGAAGCTTTCTTT. V is TRBV4-1 and J is TRBJ1-1; D is uncertain. V lost 0 bases to trimming and J lost 0 bases, with 5 bases between them. The CDR3 has 14 amino acids. Per the germline V gene, CDR1 is MGHRA and CDR2 is YSYEKL.

The rearrangement links TRBV27 to TRBJ2-3; tentatively, D is TRBD2 (5 bases). Trimming shortened V by 3 bases and J by 2 bases, and 15 bases separated the two germline ends. The CDR3 sequence is 16 residues long. Germline assignment: CDR1 MNHEY and CDR2 SMNVEV (reference sequence). CDR3 bases: TGTGCCAGCAGTTTCGCGTTAGCGTCCCTCACAGATACGCAGTATTTT. Translated: CASSFALASLTDTQYF.

V gene TRBV27 combines with J gene TRBJ2-2; D perhaps matches TRBD2 (6 bases). The V and J ends lost 4 bases and 4 bases respectively, with 13 bases between them. The length of the CDR3 is 15 residues. Germline V CDR1 and CDR2: MNHEY, SMNVEV (reference sequence). The CDR3 here is CASSYIPGGTGELFF. In nucleotides, the CDR3 is TGTGCCAGCAGTTATATCCCCGGGGGCACCGGGGAGCTGTTTTTT.

The count of this clonotype is one. The rearrangement joins TRBV4-3 to TRBJ2-7, with 10 nucleotides matching TRBD2. The V gene end was trimmed by 4 bases and the J gene end by 3 bases; junction bases not matched to a gene: 6. Germline V lookup: CDR1 LGHNA, CDR2 YSLEER. This CDR3 has 15 amino acids. This CDR3 reads CASSPGLASGYEQYF. CDR3 DNA sequence: TGCGCCAGCAGCCCGGGACTAGCGTCGGGCTACGAGCAGTACTTC.